These 24 T cell receptor beta chains share one sample of origin, sequenced in a study of CD4 T cells in relation to SARS-CoV-2 and coronaviruses. Measured with immunoSEQ multiplex PCR; TCRdb has only the in-frame clones, and not every one. The sample has 37,000 or so clones; around 85% are singletons. Source material: memory CD4+ T cells from PBMCs. These receptors were obtained from an adult with COVID-19.

J is TRBJ1-5 and V is TRBV7-3; D possibly corresponds to TRBD1 (5 bases). This CDR3 is built from 14 residues. From germline, CDR1 is SGHTA and CDR2 FQGTGA. Between the trimmed V and J ends, which lost 6 bases and 3 bases, there was a span of 12 bases. Written as DNA, the CDR3 is TGTGCCAGCAGTTCGACAGAAGACAATCAGCCCCAGCATTTT. The encoded protein is CASSSTEDNQPQHF.

The rearrangement joins TRBV12-3 or TRBV12-4 to TRBJ2-2; D is uncertain. The CDR3 covers 12 residues. V lost 7 bases to trimming and J lost 3 bases, with 6 bases between them. In nucleotides, the CDR3 is TGTGCCAGCATCCTTTACACCGGGGAGCTGTTTTTT. This translates into CASILYTGELFF.

The genes are TRBV7-9 and TRBJ1-2, with 7 positions matching TRBD1. The germline V gene has CDR1 SEHNR and CDR2 FQNEAQ (reference sequence). The CDR3 covers 14 residues. V shed 1 base and J 8 bases; nucleotides not matched to a gene: 7. In nucleotides, the CDR3 is TGTGCCAGCAGCTTAGAGACAGGGACGGGAGGCTACACCTTC. Its translation: CASSLETGTGGYTF.

The V call is TRBV4-1, the J call TRBJ2-3, with D perhaps assigned TRBD1 or TRBD2 (7 bases each). Germline values: CDR1 MGHRA, CDR2 YSYEKL. Between the trimmed V and J ends, which lost 5 bases and 4 bases, there was a span of 19 bases. The CDR3 consists of 16 residues. The DNA of the CDR3 is TGCGCCAGCAGCTCAGGGGGGGTTTCGGCCCCAGATACGCAGTATTTT. Its translation is CASSSGGVSAPDTQYF.

The CDR3 protein is CARSRSLGTFYNEQFF. In DNA form, the CDR3 reads TGTGCCAGAAGCCGTTCCCTCGGGACATTTTACAATGAGCAGTTCTTC. V is TRBV5-3 and J is TRBJ2-1; D possibly corresponds to TRBD1 (6 bases). TRBV5-3 is assigned to the ORF class and has an uncertain function. Trimming cost V 4 bases and J 4 bases, with 18 bases left between them. The CDR3 runs to 16 residues.

In its sample, this clone was seen once. J is TRBJ1-1 and V is TRBV6-6, with D perhaps TRBD1 (6 bases). The V end lost 4 bases, the J end lost 5 bases, and 14 bases lay between the germline ends. The CDR3 loop spans 14 amino acids. From germline, CDR1 is MNHNY and CDR2 SVGAGI (reference sequence). The CDR3 sequence is CASSSTDRMTEAFF. The CDR3 nucleotides are TGTGCCAGCAGTTCCACAGACAGGATGACTGAAGCTTTCTTT.

The table lists this clone with a count of one. This sequence joins TRBV28 and TRBJ2-7; 10 nucleotides line up with TRBD2. Germline V gene data show CDR1 as MDHEN and CDR2 as SYDVKM. The CDR3 is 15 amino acids. With 6 bases clipped from V and 4 bases from J, the junction kept 9 bases outside the gene matches. In nucleotides, the CDR3 is TGTGCCAGCAGCACCCAGCGGGAGGGGAATTACGAGCAGTACTTC. Residues: CASSTQREGNYEQYF.

This chain connects TRBV7-3 to TRBJ2-7, with D hard to call. Germline V gives CDR1 SGHTA, CDR2 FQGTGA. V was cut by 5 bases and J by 6 bases, with 14 bases left in between. This CDR3 has 13 amino acids. CDR3 residues: CASSALRNGEQYF. The CDR3 nucleotides are TGTGCCAGCAGCGCCCTTAGGAACGGCGAGCAGTACTTC.

J is TRBJ2-3 and V is TRBV10-3; 8 bases map to TRBD2. The CDR3 length is 14 residues. The J segment lost 1 base and the V segment lost 11 bases, leaving 8 bases of the junction unmatched. The germline CDR1 and CDR2 sequences are ENHRY and SYGVKD. The CDR3 protein is CAYKRESGTDTQYF. As DNA, the CDR3 is TGTGCCTACAAGCGGGAGTCAGGCACAGATACGCAGTATTTT.

This rearrangement joins TRBV3-1 (or the pseudogene TRBV3-2) to TRBJ1-4, with D perhaps TRBD1 (6 bases). Between the trimmed V and J ends, which lost 0 bases and 5 bases, there was a span of 13 bases. Germline lookup yields CDR1 LGHDT and CDR2 YNNKEL (reference sequence). The CDR3 is made up of 16 amino acids. The CDR3 nucleotides read TGTGCCAGCAGCCAAGATATAGGGGGTACAAATGAAAAACTGTTTTTT. Translation: CASSQDIGGTNEKLFF.

The chain carries TRBV5-1 and TRBJ2-3; 12 nucleotides match TRBD2. The CDR3 extends over 19 amino acids. The junction had 17 bases not matched to a gene; V was cut back by 5 bases and J by 4 bases. The germline gives CDR1 SGHRS, CDR2 YFSETQ. This CDR3 is CASSQPARKLAGGPDTQYF. CDR3 bases: TGCGCCAGCAGTCAGCCCGCGAGGAAACTAGCGGGAGGCCCAGATACGCAGTATTTT.

V usage is TRBV5-1 and J usage is TRBJ2-1; 10 bases align to TRBD2. After removal of 4 bases from V and 6 bases from J, the junction contained 1 base not matched to a gene. The CDR3 is made up of 13 amino acids. Germline CDR1 is SGHRS and CDR2 is YFSETQ. CDR3 coding DNA: TGCGCCAGCAGCCCTAGCGGGAGCAATGAGCAGTTCTTC. It yields the protein CASSPSGSNEQFF.

The chain couples TRBV7-9 to TRBJ2-3, with no clear D. Trimming took 1 base from V and 0 from J, leaving 5 bases between them. This CDR3 contains 14 residues. Germline CDR1 SEHNR, CDR2 FQNEAQ (reference sequence). CDR3 protein: CASSLVASTDTQYF. The DNA of the CDR3 is TGTGCCAGCAGCTTAGTGGCCAGCACAGATACGCAGTATTTT.

J is TRBJ2-1 and V is TRBV5-6, with D possibly matching TRBD1 (6 bases). CDR1 is SGHDT and CDR2 is YYEEEE in the germline V gene. CDR3 size: 13 residues. Between the trimmed V and J ends, which lost 0 bases and 7 bases, there was a span of 8 bases. The CDR3 DNA sequence: TGTGCCAGCAGCTTGGACAGGGTGAATGAGCAGTTCTTC. This codes for CASSLDRVNEQFF.

The genes are TRBV7-8 and TRBJ2-1; D call uncertain. Per the germline V gene, CDR1 is SGHVS and CDR2 is FQNEAQ. V lost 5 bases, J lost 1 base, and 12 bases lay in between. The CDR3 is made up of 15 amino acids. The CDR3 coding sequence is TGTGCCAGCAGCCGAGTCCCCTCTTCCTACAATGAGCAGTTCTTC. This translates into CASSRVPSSYNEQFF.

This chain uses TRBV20-1 with TRBJ2-7, with a weak D call TRBD1 (5 bases). Trimming shortened V by 3 bases and J by 2 bases, and 11 bases separated the two germline ends. This CDR3 spans 13 amino acids. Per the germline V gene, CDR1 is DFQATT and CDR2 is SNEGSKA (reference sequence). This chain's CDR3 is CSASRVDTYEQYF. In nucleotides, the CDR3 is TGCAGTGCTAGTCGTGTGGACACCTACGAGCAGTACTTC.

The chain joins TRBV28 to TRBJ2-7; TRBD2 matches 9 bases. Germline CDR1 is MDHEN and CDR2 is SYDVKM. This CDR3 comprises 18 residues. Trimming removed 6 bases from V and 2 bases from J; junction bases left unmatched: 17. In DNA, the CDR3 is TGTGCCAGCAGATCTATGACAGGAAGACTAGCGGAAACCTACGAGCAGTACTTC. Its translation is CASRSMTGRLAETYEQYF. The full variable domain, completed using reference TRBV28 and TRBJ2-7, is DVKVTQSSRYLVKRTGEKVFLECVQDMDHENMFWYRQDPGLGLRLIYFSYDVKMKEKGDIPEGYSVSREKKERFSLILESASTNQTSMYLCASRSMTGRLAETYEQYFGPGTRLTVT.

V and J are TRBV7-2 and TRBJ2-7; D is uncertain. V lost 0 bases, J lost 3 bases, and 9 bases lay in between. This CDR3 is 14 amino acids long. Germline-derived CDR1 and CDR2 are SGHTA and FQGNSA. The chain's CDR3 is CASSLAPVGYEQYF. CDR3 coding DNA: TGTGCCAGCAGCTTAGCGCCAGTGGGCTACGAGCAGTACTTC.

This rearrangement joins TRBV15 to TRBJ2-5, with a tentative D call TRBD2 (6 bases). The CDR3 sequence is 13 residues long. CDR1 and CDR2 from the germline V gene are LNHNV and YYDKDF (reference sequence). V lost 6 bases and J 1 base, leaving 9 bases between the germline ends. The CDR3 reads CATSEGLQETQYF. The CDR3 bases are TGTGCCACCAGTGAGGGACTCCAAGAGACCCAGTACTTC.

This clone was counted once. The rearrangement uses TRBV19 and TRBJ2-6; D ambiguous. Germline V gives CDR1 LNHDA, CDR2 SQIVND (reference sequence). Trimming took 6 bases from V and 2 from J, leaving 11 bases between them. The CDR3 totals 15 residues. CDR3 protein: CASREKRPGANVLTF. In DNA form, the CDR3 reads TGTGCCAGTAGGGAAAAGAGGCCTGGGGCCAACGTCCTGACTTTC.

The CDR3 DNA reads TGTGCCAGCAGTGAGTACGGGGTAACTAATGAAAAACTGTTTTTT. Its translation: CASSEYGVTNEKLFF. The chain recombines TRBV25-1 with TRBJ1-4; no firm D call. CDR3 size: 15 residues. Germline V lookup: CDR1 MGHDK, CDR2 SYGVNS. Deletions cut 3 bases from V and 1 base from J, with 9 bases between.

This clone showed up just a few times. The chain has TRBV5-6 and TRBJ2-7; TRBD2 agrees at 11 bases. Germline CDR1 reads SGHDT; CDR2 reads YYEEEE. With V trimmed by 4 bases and J by 8 bases, 11 bases remained unmatched. CDR3 size: 15 residues. In DNA, the CDR3 is TGTGCCAGCAGCCCTGGTACTAGCGGGAGAACGAAGCAGTACTTC. It encodes CASSPGTSGRTKQYF.

The CDR3 region is CASSLVRGSYNEQFF. CDR3 nucleotide sequence: TGTGCCAGCAGTTTAGTTAGAGGGAGTTACAATGAGCAGTTCTTC. The chain has TRBV27 and TRBJ2-1, with D perhaps TRBD2 (5 bases). The CDR3 extends over 15 amino acids. Trimming cost V 2 bases and J 4 bases, with 12 bases left between them. CDR1 is MNHEY, CDR2 SMNVEV, per germline (reference sequence).

This rearrangement joins TRBV3-1 (or the pseudogene TRBV3-2) to TRBJ2-7; D remains unclear. V lost 7 bases and J lost 0, with 10 bases in between. CDR3 length: 13 residues. Germline CDR1 reads LGHDT; CDR2 reads YNNKEL (reference sequence). Written as DNA, the CDR3 is TGTGCCAGCACCCGGGCCGGCTCCTACGAGCAGTACTTC. As protein: CASTRAGSYEQYF.